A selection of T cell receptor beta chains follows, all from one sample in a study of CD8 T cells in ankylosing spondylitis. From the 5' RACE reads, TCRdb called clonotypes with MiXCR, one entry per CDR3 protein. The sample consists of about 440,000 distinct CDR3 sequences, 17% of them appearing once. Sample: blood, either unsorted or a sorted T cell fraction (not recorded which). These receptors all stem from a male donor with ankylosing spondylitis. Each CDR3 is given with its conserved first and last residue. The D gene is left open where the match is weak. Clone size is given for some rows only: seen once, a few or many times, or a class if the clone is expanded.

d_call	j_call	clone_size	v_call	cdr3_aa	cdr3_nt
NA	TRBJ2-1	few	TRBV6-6	CASSSPGADEQFF	TGTGCCAGCAGTTCCCCCGGGGCGGATGAGCAGTTCTTC
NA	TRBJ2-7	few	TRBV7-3	CASSLQPGLGEQYF	TGTGCCAGCAGCTTACAGCCCGGGCTTGGGGAGCAGTACTTC
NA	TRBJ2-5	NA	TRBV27	CASSTTRASETQYF	TGTGCCAGCAGCACTACTAGGGCTTCAGAGACCCAGTACTTC
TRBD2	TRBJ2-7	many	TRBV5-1	CASSPGGSEYEQYF	TGCGCCAGCAGCCCGGGAGGTAGCGAGTACGAGCAGTACTTC
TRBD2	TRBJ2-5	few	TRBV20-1	CSALTSGGLETQYF	TGCAGTGCTCTTACTAGCGGGGGATTAGAGACCCAGTACTTC
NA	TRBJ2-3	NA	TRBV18	CASSDRSGLTDTQYF	TGTGCCAGCTCAGATCGTAGCGGCCTCACAGATACGCAGTATTTT
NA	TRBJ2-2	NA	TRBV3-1	CASSQEIGGAPNTGELFF	TGTGCCAGCAGCCAAGAAATAGGAGGAGCGCCGAACACCGGGGAGCTGTTTTTT
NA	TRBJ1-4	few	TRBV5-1	CASSSGPLGTNEKLFF	TGCGCCAGCAGCTCGGGACCGTTAGGAACTAATGAAAAACTGTTTTTT
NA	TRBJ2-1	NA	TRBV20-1	CSARVSGEQFF	TGCAGTGCTAGAGTGTCCGGTGAGCAGTTCTTC
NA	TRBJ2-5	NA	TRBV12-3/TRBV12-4	CASSFRSQETQYF	TGTGCCAGCAGTTTCAGGTCCCAAGAGACCCAGTACTTC
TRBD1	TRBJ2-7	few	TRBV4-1	CASSQGGTGSRGEQYF	TGCGCCAGCAGCCAAGGGGGGACAGGGAGTAGGGGGGAGCAGTACTTC
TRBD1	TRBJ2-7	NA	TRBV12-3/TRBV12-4	CASTWRDRAGEQYF	TGTGCCAGCACCTGGCGGGACAGGGCTGGCGAGCAGTACTTC
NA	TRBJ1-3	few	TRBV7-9	CASSFGQTTLNTIYF	TGTGCCAGCAGCTTCGGGCAGACCACTTTAAACACCATATATTTT
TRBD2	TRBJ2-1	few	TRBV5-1	CASSPIYGTSGKDEQFF	TGCGCCAGCAGCCCCATCTACGGGACTAGCGGGAAAGATGAGCAGTTCTTC
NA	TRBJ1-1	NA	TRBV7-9	CASSWAMDTEAFF	TGTGCCAGCAGCTGGGCAATGGACACTGAAGCTTTCTTT
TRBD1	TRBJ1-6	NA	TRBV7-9	CASSKETGGNSPLHF	TGTGCCAGCTCGAAGGAGACAGGGGGGAATTCACCCCTCCACTTT
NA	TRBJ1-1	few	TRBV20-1	CSARESVEAFF	TGCAGTGCTAGAGAGAGCGTTGAAGCTTTCTTT
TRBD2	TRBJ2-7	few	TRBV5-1	CAIGGLAGVRASYEQYF	TGCGCCATCGGGGGACTAGCGGGAGTCCGGGCTTCCTACGAGCAGTACTTC
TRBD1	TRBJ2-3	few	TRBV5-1	CASSPPGQASTDTQYF	TGCGCCAGCAGCCCGCCGGGACAGGCTAGCACAGATACGCAGTATTTT
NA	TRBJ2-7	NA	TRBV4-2	CASSQVGGATGDSYEQYF	TGTGCCAGCAGCCAAGTGGGAGGGGCGACAGGGGACTCCTACGAGCAGTACTTC
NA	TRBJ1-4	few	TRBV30	CAWSVSGDEKLFF	TGTGCCTGGAGTGTATCGGGGGACGAAAAACTGTTTTTT
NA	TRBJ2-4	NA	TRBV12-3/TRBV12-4	CASTVAGTPNIQYF	TGTGCCAGCACCGTCGCCGGGACACCAAACATTCAGTACTTC
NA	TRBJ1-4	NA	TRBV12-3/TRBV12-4	CASRRGALYNEKLFF	TGTGCCAGCAGGAGGGGTGCCCTTTATAATGAAAAACTGTTTTTT
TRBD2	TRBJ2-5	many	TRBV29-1	CTVASSGTETQYF	TGCACCGTAGCTTCTAGCGGGACTGAGACCCAGTACTTC
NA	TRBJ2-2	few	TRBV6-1	CASSLGRKSTGELFF	TGTGCCAGCAGCCTCGGACGGAAGAGCACCGGGGAGCTGTTTTTT
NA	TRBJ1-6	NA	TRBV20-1	CSARPSGGGSPLHF	TGCAGTGCTAGACCCTCGGGGGGGGGTTCACCCCTCCACTTT
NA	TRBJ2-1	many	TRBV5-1	CASSLTTGSGGEQFF	TGCGCCAGCAGCTTGACCACAGGGTCGGGGGGTGAGCAGTTCTTC
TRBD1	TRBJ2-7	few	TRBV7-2	CASSQVTGTYEQYF	TGTGCCAGCAGCCAAGTGACAGGGACCTACGAGCAGTACTTC
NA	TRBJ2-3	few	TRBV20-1	CSARDPTRGSTDTQYF	TGCAGTGCTAGAGATCCGACTAGGGGTAGCACAGATACGCAGTATTTT
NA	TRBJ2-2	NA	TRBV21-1	CASSKCRNTGELFF	TGTGCCAGCAGCAAATGTAGGAACACCGGGGAGCTGTTTTTT
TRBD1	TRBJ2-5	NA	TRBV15	CATSRDRPARGQGETQYF	TGTGCCACCAGCAGAGATCGTCCCGCCAGGGGGCAGGGAGAGACCCAGTACTTC
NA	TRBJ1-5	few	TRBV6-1	CASSEYSAQPQHF	TGTGCCAGCAGTGAATACTCGGCCCAGCCCCAGCATTTT
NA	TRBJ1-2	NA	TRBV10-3	CAISVERYGYTF	TGTGCCATCAGTGTGGAGCGGTATGGCTACACCTTC
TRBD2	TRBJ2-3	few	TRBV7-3	CASSLGRGGSQTQYF	TGTGCCAGCAGCTTAGGGCGGGGGGGCTCCCAAACGCAGTATTTT
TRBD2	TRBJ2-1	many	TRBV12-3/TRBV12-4	CASRRLAGGNEQFF	TGTGCCAGCAGAAGACTAGCGGGGGGTAATGAGCAGTTCTTC
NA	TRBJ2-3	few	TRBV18	CASSPPHDTQYF	TGTGCCAGCTCACCACCGCATGATACGCAGTATTTT
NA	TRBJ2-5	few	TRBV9	CASSPDGKETQYF	TGTGCCAGCAGCCCTGATGGTAAAGAGACCCAGTACTTC
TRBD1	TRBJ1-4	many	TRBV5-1	CASSLGGANEKLFF	TGTGCCAGCAGCTTAGGGGGCGCAAATGAAAAACTGTTTTTT
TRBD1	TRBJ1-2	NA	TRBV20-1	CSATKDRVAYGYTF	TGCAGTGCTACAAAGGACAGGGTCGCTTATGGCTACACCTTC
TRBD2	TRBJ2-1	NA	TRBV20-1	CSASVTSGGGLSNEQFF	TGCAGTGCTAGCGTGACTAGCGGGGGGGGGCTTTCAAATGAGCAGTTCTTC
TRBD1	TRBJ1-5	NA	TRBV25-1	CASSGLGTGGDQPQHF	TGTGCCAGCAGTGGACTCGGGACAGGGGGCGATCAGCCCCAGCATTTT
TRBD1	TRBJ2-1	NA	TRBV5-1	CASSLETGGKSEQFF	TGCGCCAGCAGCTTGGAGACAGGGGGAAAGAGTGAGCAGTTCTTC
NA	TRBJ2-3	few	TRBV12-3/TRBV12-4	CASSGDGRITDTQYF	TGTGCCAGCAGTGGGGACGGGCGTATCACAGATACGCAGTATTTT
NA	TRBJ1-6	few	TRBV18	CASSPPPGGNSPLHF	TGTGCCAGCTCACCACCGCCCGGGGGTAATTCACCCCTCCACTTT
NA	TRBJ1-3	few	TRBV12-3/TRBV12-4	CASTPTSSSGNTIYF	TGTGCCAGCACCCCCACGTCGAGTAGTGGAAACACCATATATTTT
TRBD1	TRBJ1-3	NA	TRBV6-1	CASRRDRAGNTIYF	TGTGCCAGCAGACGGGACAGGGCTGGAAACACCATATATTTT
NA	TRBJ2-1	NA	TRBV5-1	CASSYYRGGNEQFF	TGCGCCAGCAGCTACTACAGGGGAGGGAATGAGCAGTTCTTC
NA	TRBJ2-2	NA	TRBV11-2	CASSLRGTARENTGELFF	TGTGCCAGCAGCCTCCGAGGAACGGCGCGGGAGAACACCGGGGAGCTGTTTTTT
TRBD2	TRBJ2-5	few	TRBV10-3	CAISEFNSGGQETQYF	TGTGCCATCAGTGAGTTTAATAGCGGGGGCCAAGAGACCCAGTACTTC
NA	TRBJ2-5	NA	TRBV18	CASSPLDEQETQYF	TGTGCCAGCTCACCATTGGACGAGCAAGAGACCCAGTACTTC
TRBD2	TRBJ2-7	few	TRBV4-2	CASSQEWTSGVYEQYF	TGTGCCAGCAGCCAAGAATGGACTAGCGGTGTCTACGAGCAGTACTTC
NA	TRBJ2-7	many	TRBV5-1	CASSLDGSYEQYF	TGTGCCAGCAGCTTGGACGGGAGCTACGAGCAGTACTTC